This entry lists 7 T cell receptor beta chains sequenced from one sample in a study of PD-L1 blockade in urothelial cancer. Profiled with immunoSEQ multiplex PCR; TCRdb holds only in-frame clones, not every one. The table includes about 24,000 clones, 87% detected once. The source was PBMCs, collected around atezolizumab (anti-PD-L1) treatment. These receptor sequences come from a man aged 50-60 years with urothelial cancer.

This chain uses TRBV30 with TRBJ1-5, with D hard to call. The germline V and J ends were trimmed by 0 bases and 0 bases, with 15 bases remaining between them. Germline V gives CDR1 GTSNPN, CDR2 SVGIG (reference sequence). This CDR3 has 17 amino acids. DNA of the CDR3: TGTGCCTGGAGTGTCCCCAGTGGGCTTAATAGCAATCAGCCCCAGCATTTT. This translates into CAWSVPSGLNSNQPQHF. Filled out from reference TRBV30 and TRBJ1-5, the complete variable domain reads SQTIHQWPATLVQPVGSPLSLECTVEGTSNPNLYWYRQAAGRGLQLLFYSVGIGQISSEVPQNLSASRPQDRQFILSSKKLLLSDSGFYLCAWSVPSGLNSNQPQHFGDGTRLSIL.

The J gene is TRBJ1-2, the V gene TRBV5-6, with D maybe TRBD1 (6 bases). In germline, CDR1 is SGHDT, CDR2 YYEEEE. This CDR3 comprises 14 residues. Trimming removed 2 bases at V and 5 bases at J, with 13 bases between. The CDR3 DNA is TGTGCCAGCAGCTTTCAGGGGTTGGGGTATGGCTACACCTTC. Its translation is CASSFQGLGYGYTF.

V and J are TRBV5-1 and TRBJ2-7, with 14 bases lining up with TRBD2. The CDR3 contains 21 residues. V lost 0 bases, J lost 4 bases, and 18 bases stayed unmatched. From germline, CDR1 is SGHRS and CDR2 YFSETQ. The CDR3 loop is CASSLERVRGGLAGVIYEQYF. CDR3 DNA: TGCGCCAGCAGCTTGGAGAGGGTTCGCGGGGGACTAGCGGGAGTAATTTACGAGCAGTACTTC.

The gene calls are TRBV4-2 and TRBJ1-4; possibly TRBD1 for D (6 bases). The CDR3 is 17 amino acids. Trimming pared 4 bases from V and 3 bases from J, leaving 18 bases between. Germline-derived CDR1 and CDR2 are LGHNA and YNFKEQ. The CDR3 region is CASSPRGGRTSNEKLFF. The DNA for the CDR3 is TGTGCCAGCAGCCCCAGGGGAGGGAGAACCTCTAATGAAAAACTGTTTTTT.

This rearrangement joins TRBV9 to TRBJ1-1, with D perhaps TRBD1 (6 bases). Germline lookup yields CDR1 SGDLS and CDR2 YYNGEE. This CDR3 comprises 15 residues. Trimming stripped 4 bases from V and 7 bases from J, with 20 bases between. This CDR3 reads CASSPGQITSDEAFF. The CDR3 DNA reads TGTGCCAGCAGCCCTGGACAGATTACCAGCGATGAAGCTTTCTTT.

The chain carries TRBV19 and TRBJ2-1, with D tentatively TRBD1 (6 bases). Germline assignment: CDR1 LNHDA and CDR2 SQIVND (reference sequence). The CDR3 is 15 residues long. V was clipped by 0 bases and J by 0 bases, with 6 bases between them. The CDR3, as DNA: TGTGCCAGTAGTATAGACAGGGGCTCCTACAATGAGCAGTTCTTC. It yields the protein CASSIDRGSYNEQFF.

This clone was recorded once. The chain couples TRBV30 to TRBJ2-5; D is perhaps TRBD2 (6 bases). The CDR3 contains 12 residues. Germline V gene lookup returns CDR1 GTSNPN and CDR2 SVGIG (reference sequence). The germline V and J ends were trimmed by 2 bases and 5 bases, with 9 bases remaining between them. DNA for the CDR3: TGTGCCTGGAGTTCGGGAGTGGAGACCCAGTACTTC. Translated, it gives CAWSSGVETQYF.